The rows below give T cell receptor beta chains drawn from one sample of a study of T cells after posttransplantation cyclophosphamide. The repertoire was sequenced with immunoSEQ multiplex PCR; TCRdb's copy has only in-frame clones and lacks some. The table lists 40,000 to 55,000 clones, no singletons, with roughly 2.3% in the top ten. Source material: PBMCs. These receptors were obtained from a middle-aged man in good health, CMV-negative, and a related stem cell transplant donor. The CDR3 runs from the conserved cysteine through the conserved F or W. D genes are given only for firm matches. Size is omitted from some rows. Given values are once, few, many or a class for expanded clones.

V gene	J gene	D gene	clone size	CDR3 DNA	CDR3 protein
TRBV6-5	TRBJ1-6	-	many	TGTGCCAGCAGTAGGGACACCCTTGGTCTGCGGCCCCTCCACTTT	CASSRDTLGLRPLHF
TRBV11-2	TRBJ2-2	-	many	TGTGCCAGCAGCTGGGGGGACCCAGGGAGGACCGGGGAGCTGTTTTTT	CASSWGDPGRTGELFF
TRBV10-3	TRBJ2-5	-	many	TGTGCCTCCTCCGACAGGCCCCAAGAGACCCAGTACTTC	CASSDRPQETQYF
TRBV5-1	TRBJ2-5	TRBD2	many	TGCGCCAGCAGCTTGGATCCGGGACTAGCTGGGACCCAGTACTTC	CASSLDPGLAGTQYF
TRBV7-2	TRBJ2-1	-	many	TGTGCCAGCAGCTCCTTTAGCGGTTCCTACAATGAGCAGTTCTTC	CASSSFSGSYNEQFF
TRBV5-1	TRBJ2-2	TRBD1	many	TGCGCCAGCAGCCAACAGGGGACCACCGGGGAGCTGTTTTTT	CASSQQGTTGELFF
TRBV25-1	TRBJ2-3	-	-	TGTGCCAGCAGCACTACAGATACGCAGTATTTT	CASSTTDTQYF
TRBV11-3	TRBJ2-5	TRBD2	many	TGTGCCAGCAGCTTAGATGGGACTAGCGGGAGGGCTAAGACCCAGTACTTC	CASSLDGTSGRAKTQYF
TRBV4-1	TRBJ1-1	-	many	TGCGCCAGCAGCCAGATACCGGGATTTGGCACTGAAGCTTTCTTT	CASSQIPGFGTEAFF
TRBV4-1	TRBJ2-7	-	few	TGCGCCAGCAGCCAAAGAGGACTGGATTCCTACGAGCAGTACTTC	CASSQRGLDSYEQYF
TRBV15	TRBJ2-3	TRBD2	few	TGTGCCACCAGCAGAGCCGCACTACTAGCGGGAGGTTGGGATACGCAGTATTTT	CATSRAALLAGGWDTQYF
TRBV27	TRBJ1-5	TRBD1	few	TGTGCCAGCAGTCCTTGGGCGGGACAGGGGATCGATCAGCCCCAGCATTTT	CASSPWAGQGIDQPQHF
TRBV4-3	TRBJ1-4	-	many	TGCGCCAGCAGTTACCTACCGAATGAAAAACTGTTTTTT	CASSYLPNEKLFF
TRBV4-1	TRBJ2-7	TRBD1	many	TGCGCCAGCAGAGCAACCCCGGACAGGGGGCCGTACGAGCAGTACTTC	CASRATPDRGPYEQYF
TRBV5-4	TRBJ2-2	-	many	TGTGCCAGCAGCTTCGGCAGGGAGGCCGGGGAGCTGTTTTTT	CASSFGREAGELFF
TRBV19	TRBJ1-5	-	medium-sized	TGTGCCAGTAGTATTATCGGGGGAAATCAGCCCCAGCATTTT	CASSIIGGNQPQHF
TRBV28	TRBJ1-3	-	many	TGTGCCAGCAGCGCGATGGAGGTCACCATATATTTT	CASSAMEVTIYF
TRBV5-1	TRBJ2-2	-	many	TGCGCCAGCAGCTTGGATAGACTTTCTCTGACCCCTAACACCGGGGAGCTGTTTTTT	CASSLDRLSLTPNTGELFF
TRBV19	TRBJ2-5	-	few	TGTGCCAGTAGGAAGACAGGAGCCAGAGAGGAGACCCAGTACTTC	CASRKTGAREETQYF
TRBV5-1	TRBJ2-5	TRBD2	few	TGCGCCAGCAGCTTGAGCACTCTAGCGGGGGGCCAAGAGACCCAGTACTTC	CASSLSTLAGGQETQYF
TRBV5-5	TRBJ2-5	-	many	TGTGCCAGCAGCATACAAATCGGGATCCAAGAGACCCAGTACTTC	CASSIQIGIQETQYF
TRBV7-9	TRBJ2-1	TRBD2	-	TGTGCCAGCAGCGCATGGGCGGGAGAGTGGGGCGATCTACACAATGAGCAGTTCTTC	CASSAWAGEWGDLHNEQFF
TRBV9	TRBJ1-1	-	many	TGTGCCAGCAGCGCCATCAGGGGAGCCGGTGAAGCTTTCTTT	CASSAIRGAGEAFF
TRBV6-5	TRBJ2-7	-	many	TGTGCCGGGCACAGGGACCCGGGTTCCGAGCAGTACTTC	CAGHRDPGSEQYF
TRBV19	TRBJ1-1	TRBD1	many	TGTGCCAGTAGTATCCCGGGACAGCTGAACACTGAAGCTTTCTTT	CASSIPGQLNTEAFF
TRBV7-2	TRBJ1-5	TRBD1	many	TGTGCCAGCAGCTTAGGGGACAGGGCCAATCAGCCCCAGCATTTT	CASSLGDRANQPQHF
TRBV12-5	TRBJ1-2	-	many	TGTGCTAGTGGTTTGGTAGGGAGCTGGGACACTAGTGGCTACACCTTC	CASGLVGSWDTSGYTF
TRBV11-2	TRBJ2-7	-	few	TGTGCCAGCAGCTTAGATAGGGACTCAGCCGAGCAGTACTTC	CASSLDRDSAEQYF
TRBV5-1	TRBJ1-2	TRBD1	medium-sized	TGCGCCAGCAGCGTGGGACAGGATGGCTACACCTTC	CASSVGQDGYTF
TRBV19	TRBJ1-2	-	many	TGTGCCAGTAGTCCTAGACAGCCAAACTATGGCTACACCTTC	CASSPRQPNYGYTF
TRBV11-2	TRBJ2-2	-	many	TGTGCCAGCAGCTTAGATCACCCAGCCGGGGAGCTGTTTTTT	CASSLDHPAGELFF
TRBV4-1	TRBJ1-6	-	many	TGCGCCAGCAGCCAAGTTGGCGGGTCACCCCTCCACTTT	CASSQVGGSPLHF
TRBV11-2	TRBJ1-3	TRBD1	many	TGTGCCAGCAGTCGAACGACAGGGGGCGTTGGAAACACCATATATTTT	CASSRTTGGVGNTIYF
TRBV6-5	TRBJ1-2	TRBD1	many	TGTGCCAGCAGTTACGGGCAGGGGGCGGGTGGCTACACCTTC	CASSYGQGAGGYTF
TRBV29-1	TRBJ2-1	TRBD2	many	TGCAGCGCTGGGGGGACTAGCGGTTACAATGAGCAGTTCTTC	CSAGGTSGYNEQFF
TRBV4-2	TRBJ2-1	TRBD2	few	TGTGCCAGCAGCCAAGAGACCGGGACTAGCGGGGGGGCCGGTAGCTTCGGGAATGAGCAGTTCTTC	CASSQETGTSGGAGSFGNEQFF
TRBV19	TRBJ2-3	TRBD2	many	TGTGCCAGTAGCGCCACTGGGACTAGCGGGAGGCTGTCAGATACGCAGTATTTT	CASSATGTSGRLSDTQYF
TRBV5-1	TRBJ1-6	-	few	TGCGCCAGCAGCTTAGAGGGTTCGTCCTATAATTCACCCCTCCACTTT	CASSLEGSSYNSPLHF
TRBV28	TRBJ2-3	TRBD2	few	TGTGCCAGCAGTCCCCTAACTGGCGGGGGTTTCACAGATACGCAGTATTTT	CASSPLTGGGFTDTQYF
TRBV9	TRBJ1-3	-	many	TGTGCCAGCAGCGTAGTCGGTTTATCTGGAAACACCATATATTTT	CASSVVGLSGNTIYF
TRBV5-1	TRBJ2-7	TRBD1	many	TGCGCCAGCAGCTTGGGGGACAGCCCGGCGGAGCAGTACTTC	CASSLGDSPAEQYF
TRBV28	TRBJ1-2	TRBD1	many	TGTGCCAGCTCCCGGGGCGACAGGGTATATGGCTACACCTTC	CASSRGDRVYGYTF
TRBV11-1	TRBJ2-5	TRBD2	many	TGTGCCAGCAGCTTAGAAAGCGGGAGGTCGGAGACCCAGTACTTC	CASSLESGRSETQYF
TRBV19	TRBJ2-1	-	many	TGTGCCAGTAGTATAGCTAGTCCCGGAGCGGGCAATGAGCAGTTCTTC	CASSIASPGAGNEQFF
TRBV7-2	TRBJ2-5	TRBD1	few	TGTGCCAGCAGCTTAAGGGGGCGAGAGACCCAGTACTTC	CASSLRGRETQYF
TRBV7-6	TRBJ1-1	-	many	TGTGCCAGCAGCTTAGGGCACCCAACTGAAGCTTTCTTT	CASSLGHPTEAFF
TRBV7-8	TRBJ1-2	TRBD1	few	TGTGCCAGCAGCCCAGGACAGGGAGGTCCCTATGGCTACACCTTC	CASSPGQGGPYGYTF
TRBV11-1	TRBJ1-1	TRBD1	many	TGTGCCAGCAGCCCCCGGGACAGGGGATTCACTGAAGCTTTCTTT	CASSPRDRGFTEAFF
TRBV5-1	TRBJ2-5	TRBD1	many	TGCGCCAGCAGCTTGGCAATAGGGACAGGGCAAGAGACCCAGTACTTC	CASSLAIGTGQETQYF
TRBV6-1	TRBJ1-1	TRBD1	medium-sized	TGTGCCAGCCCGGGACAGAACATATTGGGAGCTTTCTTT	CASPGQNILGAFF
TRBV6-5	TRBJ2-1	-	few	TGTGCCAGCACCTCTTACAATGAGCAGTTCTTC	CASTSYNEQFF
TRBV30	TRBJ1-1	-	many	TGTGCCTGGAGTAGGGGGTCCACTGAAGCTTTCTTT	CAWSRGSTEAFF
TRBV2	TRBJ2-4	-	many	TGTGCCAGCAGTGAAGTCCGTCTAGCCAAAAACATTCAGTACTTC	CASSEVRLAKNIQYF
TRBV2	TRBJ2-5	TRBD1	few	TGTGCCAGCAGTGTCCTGACAGGGGGAGAGACCCAGTACTTC	CASSVLTGGETQYF
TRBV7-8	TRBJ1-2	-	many	TGTGCCAGCAGCTTAGGCAGGAACTATGGCTACACCTTC	CASSLGRNYGYTF
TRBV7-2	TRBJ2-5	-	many	TGTGCCAGCAGCTTACCGGGGGACTGGGAGACCCAGTACTTC	CASSLPGDWETQYF
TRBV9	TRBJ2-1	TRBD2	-	TGTGCCAGCAGCGTAGCGATCGCCGGGACTAGCTCCTACAATGAGCAGTTCTTC	CASSVAIAGTSSYNEQFF